By proportion, the clone carrying this T cell receptor beta chain is large. The target antigen is unknown. This specimen belongs to a study of T-cell reconstitution after alpha-beta-depleted transplantation in children. Overall study findings and caveats: Diversity of TCRbeta at day 60 was high in some patients, arising from surviving recipient T cells and thymic progenitors. The origin of alpha-beta T cells about two months after transplant was reportedly several hundred expanded graft clones. Diversity and T-cell counts at one year after transplant derived mostly from new T cells.

Molecular barcoding with unique molecular identifiers was used for the TCRbeta library. TCRdb re-analysed the PCR reads in MiXCR, keeping a single row per CDR3 protein. The repertoire holds 45,000 or so distinct CDR3 sequences, with 50% to 55% as singletons. V was pared by 4 bases and J by 6 bases, with 13 bases between. This CDR3 region has 14 residues. Germline V gene data show CDR1 as SSHAT and CDR2 as FNYEAQ (reference sequence). The input for sequencing was peripheral blood, taken before TCRalphabeta/CD19-depleted stem cell transplant. The gene calls are TRBV7-7 and TRBJ2-1; TRBD2 is a possible D gene (7 bases). The sequence was obtained from a boy in the first two years of life with SCID, due to receive a stem cell transplant. This CDR3 reads CASSSGGGGNEQFF. For the CDR3, the DNA is TGTGCCAGCAGCTCGGGGGGCGGGGGCAATGAGCAGTTCTTC.